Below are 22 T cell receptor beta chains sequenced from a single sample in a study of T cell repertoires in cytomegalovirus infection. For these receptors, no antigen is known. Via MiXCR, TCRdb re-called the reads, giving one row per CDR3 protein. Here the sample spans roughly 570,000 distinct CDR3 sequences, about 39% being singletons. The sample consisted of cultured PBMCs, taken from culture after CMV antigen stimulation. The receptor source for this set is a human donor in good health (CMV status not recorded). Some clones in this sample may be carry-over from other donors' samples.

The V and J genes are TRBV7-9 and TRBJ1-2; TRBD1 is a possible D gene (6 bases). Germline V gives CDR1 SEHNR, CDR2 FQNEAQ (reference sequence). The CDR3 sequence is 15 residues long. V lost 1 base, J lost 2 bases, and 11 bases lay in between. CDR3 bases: TGTGCCAGCAGCTTAGTTCGGGGGGGCAACTATGGCTACACCTTC. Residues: CASSLVRGGNYGYTF.

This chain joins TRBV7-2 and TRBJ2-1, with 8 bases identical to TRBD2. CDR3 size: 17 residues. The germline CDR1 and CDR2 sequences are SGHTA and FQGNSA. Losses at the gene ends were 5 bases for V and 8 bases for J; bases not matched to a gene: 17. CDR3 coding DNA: TGTGCCAGCAGCAGGGCAGTAGCGGGAAGGTCCCTCTATGAGCAGTTCTTC. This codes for CASSRAVAGRSLYEQFF. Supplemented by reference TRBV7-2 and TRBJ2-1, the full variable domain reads GAGVSQSPSNKVTEKGKDVELRCDPISGHTALYWYRQSLGQGLEFLIYFQGNSAPDKSGLPSDRFSAERTGGSVSTLTIQRTQQEDSAVYLCASSRAVAGRSLYEQFFGPGTRLTVL.

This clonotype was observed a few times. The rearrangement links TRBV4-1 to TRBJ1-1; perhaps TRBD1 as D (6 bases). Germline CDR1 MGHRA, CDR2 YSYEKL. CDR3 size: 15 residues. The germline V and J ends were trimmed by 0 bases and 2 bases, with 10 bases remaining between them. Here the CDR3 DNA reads TGCGCCAGCAGCCAAGAACCCGGGGGCAACACTGAAGCTTTCTTT. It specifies CASSQEPGGNTEAFF.

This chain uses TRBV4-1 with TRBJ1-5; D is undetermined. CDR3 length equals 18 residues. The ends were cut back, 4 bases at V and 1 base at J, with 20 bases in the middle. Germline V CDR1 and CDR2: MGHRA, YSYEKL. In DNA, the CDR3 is TGCGCCAGCAGCCCCAAGCCCCGGAGATTGGGGAGCAATCAGCCCCAGCATTTT. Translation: CASSPKPRRLGSNQPQHF.

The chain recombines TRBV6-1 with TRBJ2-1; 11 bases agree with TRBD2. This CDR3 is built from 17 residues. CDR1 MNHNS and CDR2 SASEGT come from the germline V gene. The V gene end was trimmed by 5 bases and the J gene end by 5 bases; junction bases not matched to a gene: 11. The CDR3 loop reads CASSLGLAGGWDNEQFF. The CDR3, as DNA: TGTGCCAGCAGTCTTGGACTAGCGGGCGGTTGGGACAATGAGCAGTTCTTC.

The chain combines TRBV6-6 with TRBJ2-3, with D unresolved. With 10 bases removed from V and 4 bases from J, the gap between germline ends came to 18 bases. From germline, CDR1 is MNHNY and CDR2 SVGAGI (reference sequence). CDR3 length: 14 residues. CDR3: CATQRSGQADTQYF. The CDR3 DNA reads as TGTGCCACTCAGCGATCCGGGCAGGCAGATACGCAGTATTTT.

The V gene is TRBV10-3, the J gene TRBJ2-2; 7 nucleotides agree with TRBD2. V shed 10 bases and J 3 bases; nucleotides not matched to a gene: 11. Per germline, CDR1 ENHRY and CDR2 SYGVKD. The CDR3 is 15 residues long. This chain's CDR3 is CAKPLGGEDTGELFF. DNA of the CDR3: TGTGCCAAACCCCTTGGGGGGGAAGACACCGGGGAGCTGTTTTTT.

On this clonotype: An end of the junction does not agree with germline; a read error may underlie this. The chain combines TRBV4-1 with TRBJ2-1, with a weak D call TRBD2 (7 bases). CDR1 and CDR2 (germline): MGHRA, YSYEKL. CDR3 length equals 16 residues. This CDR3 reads CASSQDSAGAPNEQFF. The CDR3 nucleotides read TGTGCCAGCAGCCAAGATTCGGCGGGGGCCCCTAATGAGCAGTTCTTC.

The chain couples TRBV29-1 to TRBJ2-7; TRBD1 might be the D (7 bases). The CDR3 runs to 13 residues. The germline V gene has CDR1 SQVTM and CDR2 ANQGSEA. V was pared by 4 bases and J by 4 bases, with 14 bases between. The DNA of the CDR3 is TGCAGCGTTGGACAGGGACTTGGGTACGAGCAGTACTTC. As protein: CSVGQGLGYEQYF.

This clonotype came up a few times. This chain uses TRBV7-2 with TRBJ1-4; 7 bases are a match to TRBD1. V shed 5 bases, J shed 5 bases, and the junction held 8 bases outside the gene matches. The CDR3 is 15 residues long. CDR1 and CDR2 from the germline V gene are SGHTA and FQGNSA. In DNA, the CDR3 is TGTGCCAGCAGCCAAAGGGACAGACCGAATGAAAAACTGTTTTTT. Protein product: CASSQRDRPNEKLFF.

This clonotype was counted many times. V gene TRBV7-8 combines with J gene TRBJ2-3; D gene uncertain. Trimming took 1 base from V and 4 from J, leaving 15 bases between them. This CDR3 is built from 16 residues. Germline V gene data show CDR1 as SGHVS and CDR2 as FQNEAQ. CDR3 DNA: TGTGCCAGCAGCTTAGTGCCCCGGGCTGCCCCAGATACGCAGTATTTT. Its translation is CASSLVPRAAPDTQYF.

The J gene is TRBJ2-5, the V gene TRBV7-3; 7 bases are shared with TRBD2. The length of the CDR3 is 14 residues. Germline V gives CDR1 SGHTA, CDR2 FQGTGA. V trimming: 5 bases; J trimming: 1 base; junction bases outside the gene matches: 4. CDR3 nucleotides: TGTGCCAGCAGCGCAACGGGGGGCCAAGAGACCCAGTACTTC. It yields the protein CASSATGGQETQYF.

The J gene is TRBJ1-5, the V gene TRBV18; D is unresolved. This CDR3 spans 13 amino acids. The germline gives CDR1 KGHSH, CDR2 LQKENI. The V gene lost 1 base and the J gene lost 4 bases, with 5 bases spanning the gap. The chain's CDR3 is CASSPQDNQPQHF. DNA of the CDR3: TGTGCCAGCTCACCACAGGATAATCAGCCCCAGCATTTT.

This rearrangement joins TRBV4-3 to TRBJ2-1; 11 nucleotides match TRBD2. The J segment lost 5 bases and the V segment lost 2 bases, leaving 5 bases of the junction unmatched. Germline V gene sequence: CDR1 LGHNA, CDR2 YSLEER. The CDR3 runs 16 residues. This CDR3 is CASSQKLAGENNEQFF. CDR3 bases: TGCGCCAGCAGCCAAAAACTAGCGGGAGAGAACAATGAGCAGTTCTTC.

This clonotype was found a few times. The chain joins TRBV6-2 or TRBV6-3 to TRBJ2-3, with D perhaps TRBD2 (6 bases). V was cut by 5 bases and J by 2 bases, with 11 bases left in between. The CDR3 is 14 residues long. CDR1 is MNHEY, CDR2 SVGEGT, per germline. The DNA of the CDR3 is TGTGCCAGCAGTCTAGCGCGGATCACAGATACGCAGTATTTT. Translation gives CASSLARITDTQYF.

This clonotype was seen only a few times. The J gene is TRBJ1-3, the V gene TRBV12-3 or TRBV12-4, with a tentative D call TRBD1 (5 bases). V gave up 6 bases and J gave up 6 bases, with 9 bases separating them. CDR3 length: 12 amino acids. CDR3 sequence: CASRGGENTIYF. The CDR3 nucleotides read TGTGCCAGCAGGGGAGGGGAAAACACCATATATTTT.

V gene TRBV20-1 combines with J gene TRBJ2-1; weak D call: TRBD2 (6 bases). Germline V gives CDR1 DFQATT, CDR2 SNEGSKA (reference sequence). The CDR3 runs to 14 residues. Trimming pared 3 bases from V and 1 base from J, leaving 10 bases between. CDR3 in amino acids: CSASGSGSYNEQFF. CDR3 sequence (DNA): TGCAGTGCTAGTGGTAGCGGATCCTACAATGAGCAGTTCTTC.

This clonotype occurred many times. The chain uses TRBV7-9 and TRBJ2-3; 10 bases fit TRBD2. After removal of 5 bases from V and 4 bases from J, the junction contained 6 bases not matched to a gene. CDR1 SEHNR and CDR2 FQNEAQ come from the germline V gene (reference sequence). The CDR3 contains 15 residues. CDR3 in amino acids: CASSLLAGTSDTQYF. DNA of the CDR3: TGTGCCAGCAGCCTACTAGCGGGAACGTCAGATACGCAGTATTTT.

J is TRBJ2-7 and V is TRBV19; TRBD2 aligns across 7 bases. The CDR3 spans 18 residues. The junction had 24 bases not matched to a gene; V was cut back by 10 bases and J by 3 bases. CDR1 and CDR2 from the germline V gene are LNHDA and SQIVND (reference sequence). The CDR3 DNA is TGTGCCACCAGCTACCGCCGGACCGTCTCGCGGGAGAACTACGAGCAGTACTTC. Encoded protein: CATSYRRTVSRENYEQYF.

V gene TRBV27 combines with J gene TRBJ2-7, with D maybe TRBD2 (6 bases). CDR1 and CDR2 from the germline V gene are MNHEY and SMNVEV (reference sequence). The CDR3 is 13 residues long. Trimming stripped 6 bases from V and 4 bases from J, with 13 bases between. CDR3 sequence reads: CASRGLRRYEQYF. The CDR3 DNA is TGTGCCAGCAGGGGACTCAGGAGGTACGAGCAGTACTTC.

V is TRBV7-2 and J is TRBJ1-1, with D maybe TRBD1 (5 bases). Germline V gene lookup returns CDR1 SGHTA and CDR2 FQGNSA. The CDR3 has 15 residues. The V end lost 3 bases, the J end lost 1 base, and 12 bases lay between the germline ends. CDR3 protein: CASSFAGTQNTEAFF. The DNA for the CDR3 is TGTGCCAGCAGCTTCGCCGGGACCCAGAACACTGAAGCTTTCTTT.

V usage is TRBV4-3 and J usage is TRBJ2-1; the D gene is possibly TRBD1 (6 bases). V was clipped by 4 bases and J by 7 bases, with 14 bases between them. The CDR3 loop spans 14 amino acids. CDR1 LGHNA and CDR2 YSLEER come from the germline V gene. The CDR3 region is CASSLSDRKNEQFF. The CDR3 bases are TGCGCCAGCAGCCTTTCGGACAGAAAGAATGAGCAGTTCTTC.